The clone carrying this T cell receptor beta chain has at least ten counts. The antigen is unknown. CDR3 of TCR beta was amplified from genomic DNA via a two-round multiplex PCR. Round one of PCR was performed, and it used primers specific to each TRBV and TRBJ gene. TCRdb redid the calling of the multiplex PCR reads with MiXCR, one entry per CDR3 protein. This sample has under 55,000 distinct CDR3 sequences; under 45% occur once, and the top ten carry about 9.2%. All patients showed node-negative disease on CT and PET/CT and lacked prior chemotherapy, radiotherapy or other malignancies. This sample stems from a study of prognosis after radiotherapy for stage I lung cancer. In germline, CDR1 is DFQATT, CDR2 SNEGSKA (reference sequence). The V end lost 7 bases, the J end lost 6 bases, and 14 bases lay between the germline ends. The CDR3 contains 12 residues. Study outcomes and limitations: Determination of whether the expanded TCR clones were tumor-specific was not performed.

This material consisted of PBMCs, taken before or after stereotactic body radiation therapy (not recorded which). The sequence was obtained from a donor of 50 years or more with non-small cell lung cancer. This chain uses TRBV20-1 with TRBJ2-3, with D unresolved. CDR3: CSVWAGRDTQYF. CDR3 in DNA: TGCAGTGTCTGGGCCGGTAGGGATACGCAGTATTTT.